One sample yielded the 9 T cell receptor beta chains listed below, sequenced in a study of blood T cell repertoires in COVID-19. Here immunoSEQ multiplex PCR was the method, and the copy in TCRdb shows in-frame clones only, minus some. Of around 67,000 clones in the sample, about 91% were seen once. Sequenced: peripheral blood. All receptors come from a woman over 75 with active or convalescent COVID-19.

V is TRBV6-5 and J is TRBJ1-1; D ambiguous. The CDR3 totals 13 residues. Trimming pared 8 bases from V and 5 bases from J, leaving 15 bases between. Germline CDR1 reads MNHEY; CDR2 reads SVGAGI. CDR3 amino acids: CASHKARGTEAFF. The CDR3 nucleotides are TGTGCCAGCCATAAGGCCCGCGGAACTGAAGCTTTCTTT.

This clone was picked up a small number of times. The chain has TRBV5-1 and TRBJ1-2; tentatively, D is TRBD1 (5 bases). The V gene lost 2 bases and the J gene lost 4 bases, with 12 bases spanning the gap. The CDR3 has 14 amino acids. Germline V gene sequence: CDR1 SGHRS, CDR2 YFSETQ. This CDR3 is CASSLVGGSYGYTF. CDR3 DNA: TGCGCCAGCAGCTTAGTCGGGGGATCCTATGGCTACACCTTC.

The V and J genes are TRBV30 and TRBJ2-3; TRBD2 aligns across 12 bases. The CDR3 is 22 amino acids. Trimming at V came to 0 bases and at J to 6 bases, leaving 25 bases not matched to a gene. Per the germline V gene, CDR1 is GTSNPN and CDR2 is SVGIG (reference sequence). The CDR3 DNA reads TGTGCCTGGAGTGTATCCACGAATCCCATCGAGGCAAATCTAGCGGGAGGGGATACGCAGTATTTT. It yields the protein CAWSVSTNPIEANLAGGDTQYF. The variable domain in full, completed from reference TRBV30 and TRBJ2-3, reads SQTIHQWPATLVQPVGSPLSLECTVEGTSNPNLYWYRQAAGRGLQLLFYSVGIGQISSEVPQNLSASRPQDRQFILSSKKLLLSDSGFYLCAWSVSTNPIEANLAGGDTQYFGPGTRLTVL.

This chain connects TRBV7-2 to TRBJ1-1; D uncertain. The CDR3 is 11 amino acids. The germline V and J ends were trimmed by 4 bases and 7 bases, with 7 bases remaining between them. From germline, CDR1 is SGHTA and CDR2 FQGNSA. The CDR3 bases are TGTGCCAGCAGCTCCAGGTTTGAAGCTTTCTTT. Its translation: CASSSRFEAFF.

The chain combines TRBV7-2 with TRBJ2-1, with TRBD2 as a possible D gene (7 bases). Germline V CDR1 and CDR2: SGHTA, FQGNSA. CDR3 length: 15 residues. The V and J ends lost 7 bases and 8 bases respectively, with 21 bases between them. CDR3 in amino acids: CASTHGGLPFHEQFF. CDR3 DNA sequence: TGTGCCAGCACCCACGGGGGGCTTCCGTTCCATGAGCAGTTCTTC.

The gene calls are TRBV27 and TRBJ2-7, with TRBD1 matching over 7 bases. The CDR3 totals 14 residues. V gave up 7 bases and J gave up 0 bases; unmatched junction bases: 6. Germline loops: CDR1 MNHEY, CDR2 SMNVEV (reference sequence). The CDR3 DNA sequence: TGTGCCAGCAAGTCAGGGACAGTCTCCTACGAGCAGTACTTC. The encoded protein is CASKSGTVSYEQYF.

The rearrangement uses TRBV2 and TRBJ1-3; 7 bases fit TRBD1. Germline CDR1 reads SNHLY; CDR2 reads FYNNEI. CDR3 size: 15 residues. The V segment lost 2 bases and the J segment 4 bases; nucleotides outside the gene matches: 5. CDR3 nucleotide sequence: TGTGCCAGCAGTGAATACAGGGGATCAGGAAACACCATATATTTT. This sequence encodes CASSEYRGSGNTIYF.

This chain uses TRBV7-8 with TRBJ1-3; a weak D match, TRBD1 (6 bases). CDR1 and CDR2 (germline): SGHVS, FQNEAQ. V was clipped by 7 bases and J by 0 bases, with 16 bases between them. The CDR3 has 16 amino acids. The DNA for the CDR3 is TGTGCCAGCACCTCGAGGGGGGGCTACTCTGGAAACACCATATATTTT. Amino acid sequence: CASTSRGGYSGNTIYF.

A single count supports this clone. The chain combines TRBV6-5 with TRBJ2-1, with 7 bases matching TRBD2. This CDR3 contains 14 residues. Germline V lookup: CDR1 MNHEY, CDR2 SVGAGI. The trim removed 6 bases at V and 4 bases at J, leaving 6 bases unmatched. CDR3 DNA: TGTGCCAGCAGAGGTCACGGGGGGTACAATGAGCAGTTCTTC. Its translation: CASRGHGGYNEQFF.